The clone carrying this T cell receptor beta chain was seen a few times. Distinct nucleotide sequences in the sample also encode this CDR3. TCRdb's copy holds only in-frame clones and misses some; the assay was immunoSEQ multiplex PCR. The sample gives approximately 66,000 clones, roughly 88% of which show up once; roughly 4.2% is in the top ten. This entry is derived from a study of technical replicates of blood from a handful of donors. Trimming took off 1 base at V and 1 base at J, with 5 bases between the two ends. The CDR3 has 14 residues. Germline lookup yields CDR1 LNHDA and CDR2 SQIVND (reference sequence).

This clonotype originated in a human donor in good health. Some clones in this sample may be carry-over from other donors' samples. The gene calls are TRBV19 and TRBJ1-5; D uncertain. Sequenced input: PBMCs. CDR3 sequence: CASSIGGSNQPQHF. Written as DNA, the CDR3 is TGTGCCAGTAGTATAGGAGGCAGCAATCAGCCCCAGCATTTT.